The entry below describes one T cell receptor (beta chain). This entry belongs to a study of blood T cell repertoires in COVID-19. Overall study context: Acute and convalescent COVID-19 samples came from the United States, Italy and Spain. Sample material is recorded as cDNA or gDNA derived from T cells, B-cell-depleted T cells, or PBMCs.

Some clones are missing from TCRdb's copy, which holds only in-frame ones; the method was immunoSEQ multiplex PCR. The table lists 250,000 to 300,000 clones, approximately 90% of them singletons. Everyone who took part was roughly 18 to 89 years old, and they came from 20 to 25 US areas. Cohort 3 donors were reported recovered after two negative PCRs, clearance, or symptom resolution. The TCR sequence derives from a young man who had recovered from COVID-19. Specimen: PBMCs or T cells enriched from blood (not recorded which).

CDR3 nucleotides: TGTGCCAGCAGCTTAGATTTCCCGCAGGGAACCATGAACACTGAAGCTTTCTTT. Translation gives CASSLDFPQGTMNTEAFF. The chain combines TRBV11-3 with TRBJ1-1, with D perhaps TRBD1 (5 bases). Trimming removed 0 bases at V and 0 bases at J, with 17 bases between. CDR1 is SGHNT, CDR2 YENEEA, per germline. The CDR3 has 18 residues.